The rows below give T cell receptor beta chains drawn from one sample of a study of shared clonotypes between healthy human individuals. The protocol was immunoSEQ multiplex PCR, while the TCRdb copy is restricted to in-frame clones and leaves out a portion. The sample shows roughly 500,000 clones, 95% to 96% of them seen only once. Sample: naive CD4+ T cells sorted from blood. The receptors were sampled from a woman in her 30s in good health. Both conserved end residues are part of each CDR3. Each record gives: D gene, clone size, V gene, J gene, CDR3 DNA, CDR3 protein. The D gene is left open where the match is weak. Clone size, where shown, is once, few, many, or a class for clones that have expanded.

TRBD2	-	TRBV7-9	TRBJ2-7	TGTGCCAGCAGCTTAGCTAGCGGGGCACTTTACGAGCAGTACTTC	CASSLASGALYEQYF
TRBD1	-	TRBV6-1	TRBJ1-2	TGTGCCAGCAGGCGGACAGGGGAATGGGTCTATGGCTACACCTTC	CASRRTGEWVYGYTF
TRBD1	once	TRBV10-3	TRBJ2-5	TGTGCCATCAGTGAACAGGGGCGGCAAGAGACCCAGTACTTC	CAISEQGRQETQYF
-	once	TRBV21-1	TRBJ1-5	TGTGCCAGCAGCAAAATCTGGTCCCCAGGGGCAAATCAGCCCCAGCATTTT	CASSKIWSPGANQPQHF
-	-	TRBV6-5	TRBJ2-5	TGTGCCAGCAGTTCTCCCGGACCCGGGACCCAGTACTTC	CASSSPGPGTQYF
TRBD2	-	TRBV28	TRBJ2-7	TGTGCCAGCACTGGCGGGAGGGCCTCAAGTCAGTACTTC	CASTGGRASSQYF
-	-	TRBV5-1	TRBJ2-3	TGCGCCAGCAGTTTCTGGGGGGACTCAGCTAGCACAGATACGCAGTATTTT	CASSFWGDSASTDTQYF
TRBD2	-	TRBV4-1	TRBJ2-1	TGCGCCAGCAGCCAAGACGGCGCGGGAGGGCAACCGTTCTTC	CASSQDGAGGQPFF
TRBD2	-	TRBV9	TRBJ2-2	TGTGCCAGCACCCGAGCGGGAGGGCATTCCGGGGAGCTGTTTTTT	CASTRAGGHSGELFF
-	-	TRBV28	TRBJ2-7	TGTGCCAGCAGTTCCGGGGTGGTCGACGAGCAGTACTTC	CASSSGVVDEQYF
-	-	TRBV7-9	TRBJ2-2	TGTGCCAGCAGGAAGAGACAGACCCGGGACACCGGGGAGCTGTTTTTT	CASRKRQTRDTGELFF
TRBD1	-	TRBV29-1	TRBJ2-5	TGCAGCGTTTTGACAGGGGAAGAGACCCAGTACTTC	CSVLTGEETQYF
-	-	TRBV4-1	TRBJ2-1	TGCGCCAGCAGCCAAGCGGCTTCCTACAATGAGCAGTTCTTC	CASSQAASYNEQFF
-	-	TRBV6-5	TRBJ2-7	TGTGCCAGCAGTATCCGACCCGGGTCCTACGAGCAGTACTTC	CASSIRPGSYEQYF
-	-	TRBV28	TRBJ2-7	TGTGCCAGCAGTTTACCCCACCGCCTGACCACCTACGAGCAGTACTTC	CASSLPHRLTTYEQYF
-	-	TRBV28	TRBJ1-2	TGTGCCAGCAGTGAAAACAGGCATGGCTACACCTTC	CASSENRHGYTF
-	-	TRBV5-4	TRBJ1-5	TGTGCCAGCAGCTTTGAAAGCACTCCCAGCAATCAGCCCCAGCATTTT	CASSFESTPSNQPQHF
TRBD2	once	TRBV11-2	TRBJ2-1	TGTGCCAGCAGCTTTCCCCTTAGCGGGAGGGCCGACTACAATGAGCAGTTCTTC	CASSFPLSGRADYNEQFF
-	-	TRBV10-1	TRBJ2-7	TGCGCCAGCAGCGGGGAGAACGAGCAGTACTTC	CASSGENEQYF
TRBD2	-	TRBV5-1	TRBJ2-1	TGCGCCAGCAGCTTACCGGGGGGACACAATGAGCAGTTCTTC	CASSLPGGHNEQFF
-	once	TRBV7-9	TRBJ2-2	TGTGCCAGCAGCTTAGGGCAGTCGAACACCGGGGAGCTGTTTTTT	CASSLGQSNTGELFF
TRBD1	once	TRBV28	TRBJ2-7	TGTGCCAGCAGGGCCGGAGGGACAGGTCCCAGCTACGAGCAGTACTTC	CASRAGGTGPSYEQYF
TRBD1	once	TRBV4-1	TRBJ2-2	TGCGCCAGCAGCCAAGCCCGGACAGGGGGCCCGACCGGGGAGCTGTTTTTT	CASSQARTGGPTGELFF
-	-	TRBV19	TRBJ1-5	TGTGCCAGTAGTACGGTTGGCGGGGGCAATCAGCCCCAGCATTTT	CASSTVGGGNQPQHF
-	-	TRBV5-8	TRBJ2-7	TGTGCCAGCAGCTTGAGCTGGAGAGGGGTCTACGAGCAGTACTTC	CASSLSWRGVYEQYF
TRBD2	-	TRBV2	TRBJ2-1	TGTGCCAGCAGTGAGGGACTAGCGGGGCCCGCCATAAGTGAGCAGTTCTTC	CASSEGLAGPAISEQFF
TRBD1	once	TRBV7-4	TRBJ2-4	TGTGCCAGCAGCTTAGGGGACAGGGCATCTCTAGCCAAAAACATTCAGTACTTC	CASSLGDRASLAKNIQYF
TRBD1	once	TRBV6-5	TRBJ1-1	TGTGCCAGCAGTTACGGGACAGATAACACTGAAGCTTTCTTT	CASSYGTDNTEAFF
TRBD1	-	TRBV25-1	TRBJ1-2	TGTGCCAGCAGTGAACAGGGGGCATTAGGTGGCTACACCTTC	CASSEQGALGGYTF
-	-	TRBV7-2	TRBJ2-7	TGTGCCAGCAGCTTACCGGGGGCGATATACGAGCAGTACTTC	CASSLPGAIYEQYF
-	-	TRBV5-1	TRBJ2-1	TGCGCCAGCAGCTTGGCAGGGGATGAGCAGTTCTTC	CASSLAGDEQFF
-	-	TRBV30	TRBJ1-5	TGTGCCTGGAGTGGGGGGGATCCCCAAAAGCCCCAGCATTTT	CAWSGGDPQKPQHF
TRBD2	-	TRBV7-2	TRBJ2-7	TGTGCCAGCAGCTTAAGATGGGAGGGCCCTTCCTACGAGCAGTACTTC	CASSLRWEGPSYEQYF
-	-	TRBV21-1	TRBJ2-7	TGTGCCAGCAGCAAAGGGCGCCAGAGCTCCTACGAGCAGTACTTC	CASSKGRQSSYEQYF
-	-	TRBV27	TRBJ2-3	TGTGCCAGCCGGATTACCCGTCTGTTCACAGATACGCAGTATTTT	CASRITRLFTDTQYF
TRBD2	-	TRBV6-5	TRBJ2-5	TGTGCCAGCAGTTACTCGGGTAGCGGGAGGTCAGAGACCCAGTACTTC	CASSYSGSGRSETQYF
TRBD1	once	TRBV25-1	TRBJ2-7	TGTGCCAGCACTCCACAGGGGGCGTCAGGCGAGCAGTACTTC	CASTPQGASGEQYF
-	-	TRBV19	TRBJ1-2	TGTGCCAGTAGTATCGGGGAGGAACGAGGCTATGGCTACACCTTC	CASSIGEERGYGYTF
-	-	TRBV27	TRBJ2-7	TGTGCCAGCAGTTTATGGCAGGGTGGCCGCTACGAGCAGTACTTC	CASSLWQGGRYEQYF
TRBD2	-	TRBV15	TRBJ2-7	TGTGCCACCAGCAGAGATCTAGCGGGAGACTCCTACGAGCAGTACTTC	CATSRDLAGDSYEQYF